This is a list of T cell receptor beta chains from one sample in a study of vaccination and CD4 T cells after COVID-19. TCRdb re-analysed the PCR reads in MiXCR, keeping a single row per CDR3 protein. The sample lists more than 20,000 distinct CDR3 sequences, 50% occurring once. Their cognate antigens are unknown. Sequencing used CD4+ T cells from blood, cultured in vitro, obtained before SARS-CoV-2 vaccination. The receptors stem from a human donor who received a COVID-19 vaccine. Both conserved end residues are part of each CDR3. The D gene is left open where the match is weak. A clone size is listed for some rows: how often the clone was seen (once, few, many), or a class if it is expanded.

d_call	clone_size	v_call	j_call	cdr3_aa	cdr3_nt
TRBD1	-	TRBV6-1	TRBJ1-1	CASSEAKGAKVRAFF	TGTGCCAGCAGTGAAGCCAAGGGGGCTAAGGTACGAGCTTTCTTT
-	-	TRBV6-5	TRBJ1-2	CASSYSNRGPYGYTF	TGTGCCAGCAGTTACTCGAATCGGGGTCCCTATGGCTACACCTTC
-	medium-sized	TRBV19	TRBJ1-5	CASSIGRASRNQPQHF	TGTGCCAGTAGTATCGGACGGGCGAGTCGCAATCAGCCCCAGCATTTT
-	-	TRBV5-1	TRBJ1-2	CASSPGQPNYGYTF	TGCGCCAGCAGCCCTGGACAGCCTAACTATGGCTACACCTTC
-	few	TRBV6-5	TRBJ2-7	CASSYSRSGYEQYF	TGTGCCAGCAGTTACTCGAGGTCGGGGTACGAGCAGTACTTC
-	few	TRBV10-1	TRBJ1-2	CASSEHQGPYGYTF	TGCGCCAGCAGTGAGCACCAGGGGCCCTATGGCTACACCTTC
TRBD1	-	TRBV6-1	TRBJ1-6	CASSDWTGRHSPLHF	TGTGCCAGCAGTGACTGGACAGGTCGGCATTCACCCCTCCACTTT
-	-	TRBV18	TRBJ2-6	CASSPPGESSGANVLTF	TGTGCCAGCTCACCACCGGGGGAGAGCTCTGGGGCCAACGTCCTGACTTTC
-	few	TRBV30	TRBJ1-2	CAWSVGRGGYTF	TGTGCCTGGAGTGTGGGGAGGGGTGGCTACACCTTC
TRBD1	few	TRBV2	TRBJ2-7	CARRQGATYEQYF	TGTGCCAGGAGACAGGGGGCTACCTACGAGCAGTACTTC
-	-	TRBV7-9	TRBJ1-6	CASSLRSGSNHSPLHF	TGTGCCAGCAGCCTCCGCTCAGGGTCTAATCATTCACCCCTCCACTTT
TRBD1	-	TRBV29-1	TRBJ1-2	CSVTGQVVGGYTF	TGCAGCGTGACCGGACAGGTAGTCGGTGGCTACACCTTC
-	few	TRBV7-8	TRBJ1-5	CASSLGSGGNQPQHF	TGTGCCAGCAGCTTAGGTTCTGGTGGTAATCAGCCCCAGCATTTT
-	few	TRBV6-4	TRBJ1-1	CASSRQVNTEAFF	TGTGCCAGCAGCCGACAGGTGAACACTGAAGCTTTCTTT
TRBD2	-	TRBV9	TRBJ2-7	CASSDGGAGQNEQYF	TGTGCCAGCAGCGACGGGGGGGCCGGGCAAAACGAGCAGTACTTC
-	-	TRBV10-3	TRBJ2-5	CAISGGPGETQYF	TGTGCCATCAGTGGGGGTCCTGGAGAGACCCAGTACTTC
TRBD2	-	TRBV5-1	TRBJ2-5	CASSPTGLAGRETQYF	TGCGCCAGCAGCCCTACCGGACTAGCGGGGAGAGAGACCCAGTACTTC